Here is one TCR beta chain with its context. The antigen it binds to is not known. It has no much larger one-base neighbor in the sample; base qualities were not kept. Library preparation used the immunoSEQ multiplex PCR assay. For the multiplex PCR, a mixture combining 60 forward primers for TCR Vbeta segments and 13 reverse primers for TCR Jbeta segments was used. A multiplex PCR assay on genomic DNA amplified the CDR3 region of rearranged TCR beta genes. Amplified TCR beta libraries were sequenced as 87-base-pair reads on the Illumina HiSeq System. The paper's data handling went like this. A later analysis tallied 75 million to 85 million unique TCR beta chains across the 550 to 850 repertoires, and approximately 12 million of those chains were shared by two or more donors. Raw reads were error-corrected and collapsed into unique sequences with a nearest-neighbor algorithm that merged closely related sequences to remove PCR and sequencing errors. Alignment of CDR3 sequences to IMGT reference sequences was used to assign V, D and J gene segments. Each retained sequence needed at least a six-nucleotide match to both a V gene segment and a J gene segment. A rearrangement counted as productive if the CDR3 had no stop codons and remained in frame with V and J, and every other rearrangement counted as non-productive. Following IMGT convention, CDR3 was defined as the stretch from the second conserved V-encoded cysteine up to the conserved J-encoded phenylalanine. The earlier analysis of around 640 of the donors excluded sequences that lacked an unambiguous match to a single V gene segment. In an earlier analysis of 450 to 750 of the donors, a V segment was called functional when productive rearrangements were above 56.7%, and segregating when the standard deviation between donors exceeded 5%. A statistical classification framework was built to diagnose cytomegalovirus status from the catalog of TCR beta chain sequences. V and J gene assignment, in a later analysis, came from comparing TCR nucleotide sequences with IMGT/GENE-DB human TR gene sequences. The TCRdist pipeline was used in a later analysis to assign CDR3 sequences and most-parsimonious VDJ recombination scenarios. In a later analysis, each TCR beta chain was defined by its CDR3 amino acid sequence together with its V-gene family, and reads lacking a unique V-gene family were excluded. To address suspected cross-contamination and a sequencing artifact, a later analysis removed a few hundred highly shared, low-generation-probability nucleotide sequences. A later analysis calculated a clonal expansion index for each public chain from normalized within-repertoire ranks of inferred template counts. In a later analysis, generation probabilities were computed with a VDJ recombination model fitted to out-of-frame rearrangements, and the resulting probabilities were checked against IGoR. A later analysis scored TCR-TCR, TCR-HLA and TCR-CMV co-occurrence with hypergeometric tests, applying a repertoire-size bias correction to TCR pairs. A later analysis estimated false discovery rates by permuting HLA or CMV assignments 20 times. In a later analysis, co-occurring TCRs were grouped using DBSCAN, and TCRdist sequence similarity was added for clustering within HLA-allele-positive subsets. For co-occurrence clustering, repertoires with fewer than 30,000 or more than 120,000 public chains were excluded, along with a handful of repertoires with anomalous nucleotide sharing. As stored in TCRdb, this immuneACCESS dataset retains in-frame rearrangements with V and J assigned. A fraction of the clones does not appear; measured against another copy, unresolved V genes explain less than half of the discrepancy, and the remainder lacks a known reason. V and J calls and clone size follow that table, whereas D and trimming were derived from the DNA. For this sample the table gives about 76,000 clones, of which approximately 70% were detected only once. Approximately 4.4% of the sample is held by the ten biggest clonotypes.

In total, approximately 690 healthy bone marrow donors made up the cohort. At the time of sampling, all cohort members were nominally healthy, though unrecorded immune exposures were likely present. The donor was CMV seropositive and belonged to the group of more than 250 seropositive cohort members. A peripheral blood sample was collected from each donor, and TCR beta sequencing was performed on peripheral blood mononuclear cells. Genomic DNA was extracted from the blood cell samples with the Qiagen DNeasy Blood Extraction Kit. This specimen belongs to a study of cytomegalovirus exposure and HLA in healthy donors (dated by TCRdb to 2016 to 2017). Describing the broader study: An earlier analysis of approximately 640 of the donors reported about 250 Gb of sequence data and 117 million unique TCR beta sequences from some 180 million T cells. About 300 gigabases of sequencing data and tens of millions of unique TCR sequences were included in an early release covering several hundred HLA-typed donors. Among the approximately 420 genotyped donors, approximately 77% belonged to the genetic ancestry cluster associated with self-reported Caucasian donors. The study was designed to test whether signatures of past pathogen exposure could be identified by cataloging public T cell receptors. Using immunosequencing, the study profiled T cell repertoires from approximately 700 subjects and related those repertoires to cytomegalovirus serostatus. In addition to the first cohort of 666 subjects, a separate validation cohort of 130 or so different subjects was used. The study combined high-throughput TCR immunosequencing, statistical association of individual TCRs with disease status, and machine learning to predict cytomegalovirus infection status. A later analysis re-analyzed previously published TCR beta repertoires from roughly 690 donors and added high-resolution HLA genotyping to study TCR occurrence patterns. In the later analysis, no new phenotypic data were used to find candidate immune exposures; instead, reliance was placed on TCR beta sequences and their occurrence across donors. To decide whether each TCR beta V gene segment behaved as functional or pseudogenic, an earlier analysis of approximately 590 of the donors relied on high-throughput TCR beta sequencing. Alongside the repertoire data, information on donor age, sex, ethnicity and CMV serostatus was compiled. A later genetic analysis used genome-wide SNP genotypes for about three fifths of the roughly 700 donors, treating that subset as a discovery cohort. All discovery cohort repertoires had been generated on a single sequencing platform. HLA typing covered class I and class II loci at four-digit resolution. The number of typed donors differed by locus: about 620-640 for A, B, C, DRB1 and DQB1; 500 to 550 for DQA1; over 600 for DPA1; and some 450 for DPB1. Four to six DR-DQ haplotypes were handled as single units for association and clustering, since linkage in the cohort was strong. Across around 400 genotyped donors of the cohort, an average of approximately 240,000 unique TCR beta nucleotide sequences per donor were sequenced, and roughly a sixth of those sequences were non-productive.

Here V drops 5 bases and J drops 7 bases, and the junction holds 5 bases not matched to any gene. The CDR3 numbers 13 residues from cysteine through phenylalanine. Only the CDR3 DNA is retained, 39 bases long and in frame from the first base. Via the germline V gene, CDR1 is SNHLY and CDR2 FYNNEI. Broad study findings and their caveats: Linkage disequilibrium might explain the correlated functional status among segregating V segments, but an unknown experimental factor could not be ruled out. When HLA alleles, especially DR and DQ, strongly co-occurred, TCR associations were difficult to assign to individual alleles. The only immune exposure information available for the cohort was CMV serostatus. HLA typing was unavailable for some donors at each locus, so association tests used only the typed subset. In a later analysis, most CMV-associated TCR beta chains were found to appear HLA-restricted, with HLA associations seemingly driven largely by CMV exposure. Several of the top co-occurrence clusters appeared to be linked to parvovirus B19, influenza, CMV and Epstein-Barr virus, according to a later analysis. Because counts were too low, some 16 rarely observed V segments, including chromosome 9 orphons, were excluded from the earlier analysis of under 650 of the donors. A later analysis found that HLA-associated TCR beta chains were more clonally expanded and had lower generation probabilities than equally common non-associated chains. Some IMGT-functional V segments, including TRBV6-2 and TRBV6-3, could not be told apart with the 87-base-pair reads, so those segments were excluded. A further reported finding was that TCR beta sequences accurately predicted the HLA-A and HLA-B alleles for most subjects in the first cohort. In vitro tests confirmed that a few of the cytomegalovirus-associated TCR beta chains recognize cytomegalovirus antigens. According to a later genetic analysis, donors in an Asian-associated ancestry cluster had fewer N-insertions in productive TCRs than the approximately 630-donor mean. The cohort was sequenced for TCR beta chains only, and without alpha or paired-chain data the features that could be detected were limited. In a later analysis, the rate of TCR association differed among HLA loci, with DRB1 alleles having the most associated TCRs and HLA-C alleles having the fewest. In a later genetic analysis, a missense DCLRE1C variant was associated with V-gene and J-gene trimming of TCR beta chains, and the association was replicated in an independent cohort. Presence/absence analyses assumed roughly uniform sequencing depth across donors, an assumption that may not hold. In a later analysis, 16,951 TCR beta sequences were associated with specific HLA alleles at a false discovery rate of 0.05. In both the original and validation cohorts, the classifier was reported to diagnose cytomegalovirus status with high specificity and sensitivity. A group of highly shared sequence variants was considered likely to be a technical artifact of the sequencing pipeline. An earlier analysis of some 560 of the donors showed that most TCR beta V segments appeared in productive rearrangements either about 87% or about 30% of the time, which broadly matched IMGT annotations. The study gave a list of about 160 TCR beta chains associated with cytomegalovirus. Across donors, most TCR sequences were observed very rarely, whereas some public TCRs were present in many individuals. The authors suggested that the approach could potentially be generalized to other disease states and immunological phenotypes.

Sequenced: PBMCs. This receptor was identified in a man aged 60-69 years in good health and CMV-seropositive. The chain is assembled from TRBV2 and TRBJ2-1; TRBD1 matches 7 bases in the middle. The CDR3 protein sequence reads: CASSPTGINEQFF. The DNA sequence follows: TGTGCCAGCAGTCCGACAGGGATAAATGAGCAGTTCTTC.